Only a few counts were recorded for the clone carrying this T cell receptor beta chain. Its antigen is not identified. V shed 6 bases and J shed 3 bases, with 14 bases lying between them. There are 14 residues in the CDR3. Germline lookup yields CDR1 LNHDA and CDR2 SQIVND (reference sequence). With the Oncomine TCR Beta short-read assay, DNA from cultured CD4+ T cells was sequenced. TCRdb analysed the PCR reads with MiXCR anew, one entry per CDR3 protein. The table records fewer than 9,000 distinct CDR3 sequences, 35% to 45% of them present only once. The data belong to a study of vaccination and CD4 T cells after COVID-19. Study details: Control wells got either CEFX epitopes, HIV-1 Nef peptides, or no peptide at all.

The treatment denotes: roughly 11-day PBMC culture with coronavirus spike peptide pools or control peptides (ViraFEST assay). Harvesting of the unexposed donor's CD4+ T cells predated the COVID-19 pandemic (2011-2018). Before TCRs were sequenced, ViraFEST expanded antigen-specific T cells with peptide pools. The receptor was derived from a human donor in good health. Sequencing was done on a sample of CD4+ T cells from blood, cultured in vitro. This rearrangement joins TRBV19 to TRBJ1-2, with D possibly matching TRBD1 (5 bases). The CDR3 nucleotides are TGTGCCAGTAGAGACATGGGGCGCGACTATGGCTACACCTTC. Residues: CASRDMGRDYGYTF.